This entry describes one T cell receptor (beta chain). The antigen is not known. The data derive from a study of glioma-infiltrating T cells after dendritic cell vaccination. Study summary: Patients had newly diagnosed or recurrent glioblastoma and received dendritic cell vaccines. Regarding the study as a whole: Longer survival after dendritic cell vaccination followed higher pretreatment TIL content. Few patients contributed both blood and tumor specimens.

Here immunoSEQ multiplex PCR was the method, and the copy in TCRdb shows in-frame clones only, minus some. The data contain 90,000 to 95,000 clones, 80% to 90% of them singletons. Time point denoted: after dendritic cell vaccination, including at tumor progression/relapse. Trimming removed 3 bases at V and 4 bases at J, with 12 bases between. The V gene's germline CDR1 is KGHSH and CDR2 LQKENI. The CDR3 extends over 14 amino acids. J is TRBJ1-2 and V is TRBV18, with D uncertain. The sequence came from a human donor with glioblastoma. The sequencing used blood, collected after dendritic cell vaccination. In nucleotides, the CDR3 is TGTGCCAGCTCACCGGCCGCACAGATCTATGGCTACACCTTC. It encodes CASSPAAQIYGYTF.